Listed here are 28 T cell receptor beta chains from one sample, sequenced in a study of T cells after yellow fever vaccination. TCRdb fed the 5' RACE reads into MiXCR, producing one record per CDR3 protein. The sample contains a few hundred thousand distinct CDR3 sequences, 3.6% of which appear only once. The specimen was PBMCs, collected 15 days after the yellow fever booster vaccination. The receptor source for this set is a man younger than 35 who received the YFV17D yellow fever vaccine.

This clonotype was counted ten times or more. The CDR3 reads CASSVIDVNTEAFF. DNA for the CDR3: TGTGCCAGCAGCGTAATCGATGTGAACACTGAAGCTTTCTTT. The gene calls are TRBV9 and TRBJ1-1, with D uncertain. V lost 1 base to trimming and J lost 0 bases, with 7 bases between them. CDR1 and CDR2 from the germline V gene are SGDLS and YYNGEE. The CDR3 is 14 residues long.

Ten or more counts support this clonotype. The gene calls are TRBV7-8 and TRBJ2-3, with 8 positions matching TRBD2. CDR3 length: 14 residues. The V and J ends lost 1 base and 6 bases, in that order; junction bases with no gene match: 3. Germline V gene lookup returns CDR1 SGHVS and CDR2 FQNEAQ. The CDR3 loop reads CASSLDGGGDTQYF. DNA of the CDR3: TGTGCCAGCAGCTTAGACGGGGGGGGCGATACGCAGTATTTT.

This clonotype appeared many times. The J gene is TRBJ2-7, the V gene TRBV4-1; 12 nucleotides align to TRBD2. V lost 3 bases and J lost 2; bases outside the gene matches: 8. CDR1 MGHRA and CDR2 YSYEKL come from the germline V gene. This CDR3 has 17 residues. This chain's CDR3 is CASSQKLAGGPAYEQYF. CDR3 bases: TGCGCCAGCAGCCAGAAACTAGCGGGGGGCCCCGCCTACGAGCAGTACTTC.

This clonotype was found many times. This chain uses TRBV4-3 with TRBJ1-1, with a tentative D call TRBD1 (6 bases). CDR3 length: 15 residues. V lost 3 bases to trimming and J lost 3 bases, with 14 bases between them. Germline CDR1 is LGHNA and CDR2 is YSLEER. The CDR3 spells CASSHPDRRDTEAFF. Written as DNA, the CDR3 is TGCGCCAGCAGCCACCCCGACAGGCGAGACACTGAAGCTTTCTTT.

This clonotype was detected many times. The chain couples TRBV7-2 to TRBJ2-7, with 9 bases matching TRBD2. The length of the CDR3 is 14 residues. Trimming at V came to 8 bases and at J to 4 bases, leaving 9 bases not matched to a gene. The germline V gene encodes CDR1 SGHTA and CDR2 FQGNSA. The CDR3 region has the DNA TGTGCCAGCGCGGCTTACCTAGCGGGGTACGAGCAGTACTTC. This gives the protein CASAAYLAGYEQYF.

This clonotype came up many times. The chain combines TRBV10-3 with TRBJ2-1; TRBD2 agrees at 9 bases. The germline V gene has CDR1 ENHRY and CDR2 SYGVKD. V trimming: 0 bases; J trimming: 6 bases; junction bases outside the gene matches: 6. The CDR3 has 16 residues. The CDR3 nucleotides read TGTGCCATCAGTGAGTCTGCTAGCGGGGACCGCAATGAGCAGTTCTTC. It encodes CAISESASGDRNEQFF.

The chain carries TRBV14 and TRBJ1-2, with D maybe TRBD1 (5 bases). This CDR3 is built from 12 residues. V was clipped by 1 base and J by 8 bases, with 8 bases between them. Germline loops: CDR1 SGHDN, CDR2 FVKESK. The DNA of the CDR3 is TGTGCCAGCAGCCAAGTGGGGCTCGGCTACACCTTC. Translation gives CASSQVGLGYTF. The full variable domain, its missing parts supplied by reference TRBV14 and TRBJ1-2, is EAGVTQFPSHSVIEKGQTVTLRCDPISGHDNLYWYRRVMGKEIKFLLHFVKESKQDESGMPNNRFLAERTGGTYSTLKVQPAELEDSGVYFCASSQVGLGYTFGSGTRLTVV.

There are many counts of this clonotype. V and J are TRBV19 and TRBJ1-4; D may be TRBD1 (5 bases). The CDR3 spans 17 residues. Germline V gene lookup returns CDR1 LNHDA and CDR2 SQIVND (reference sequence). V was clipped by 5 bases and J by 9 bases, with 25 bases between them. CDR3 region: CASSRVRDSTAWQKLFF. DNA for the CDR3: TGTGCCAGTAGTCGGGTCAGGGATTCGACCGCATGGCAAAAACTGTTTTTT.

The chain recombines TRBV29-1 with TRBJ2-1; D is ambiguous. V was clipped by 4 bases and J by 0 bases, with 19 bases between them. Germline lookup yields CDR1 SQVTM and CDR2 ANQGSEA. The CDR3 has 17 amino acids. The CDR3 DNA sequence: TGCAGCGTTGTAAGTAGATACAGCGCCGCCTCCTACAATGAGCAGTTCTTC. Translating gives CSVVSRYSAASYNEQFF.

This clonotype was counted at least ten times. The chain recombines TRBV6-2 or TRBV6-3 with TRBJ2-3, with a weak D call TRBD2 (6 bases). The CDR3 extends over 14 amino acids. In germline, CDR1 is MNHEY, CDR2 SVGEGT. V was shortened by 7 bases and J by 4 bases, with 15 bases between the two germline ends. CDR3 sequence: CASNPWGGPDTQYF. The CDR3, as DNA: TGTGCCAGCAACCCTTGGGGAGGCCCAGATACGCAGTATTTT.

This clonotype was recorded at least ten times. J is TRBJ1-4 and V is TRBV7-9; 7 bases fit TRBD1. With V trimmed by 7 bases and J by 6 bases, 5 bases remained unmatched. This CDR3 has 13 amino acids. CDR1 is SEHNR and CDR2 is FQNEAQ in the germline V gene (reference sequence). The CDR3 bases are TGTGCCAGCACCAGGGACAGTTATGAAAAACTGTTTTTT. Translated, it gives CASTRDSYEKLFF.

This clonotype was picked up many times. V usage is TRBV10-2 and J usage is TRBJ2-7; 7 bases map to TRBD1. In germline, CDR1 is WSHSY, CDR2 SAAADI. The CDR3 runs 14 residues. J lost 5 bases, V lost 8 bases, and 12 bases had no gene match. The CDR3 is CASSGVRQGDEQYF. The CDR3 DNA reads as TGCGCCAGCTCAGGTGTGAGACAGGGTGACGAGCAGTACTTC.

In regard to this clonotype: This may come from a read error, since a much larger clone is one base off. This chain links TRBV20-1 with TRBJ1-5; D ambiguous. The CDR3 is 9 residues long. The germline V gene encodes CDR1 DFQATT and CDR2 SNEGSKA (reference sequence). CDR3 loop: CCAPGSQHF. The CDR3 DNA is TGCTGTGCTCCGGGATCCCAGCATTTT.

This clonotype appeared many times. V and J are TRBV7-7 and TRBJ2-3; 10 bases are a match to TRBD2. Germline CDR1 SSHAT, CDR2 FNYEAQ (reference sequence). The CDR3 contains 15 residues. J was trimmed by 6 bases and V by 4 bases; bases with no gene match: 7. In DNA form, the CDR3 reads TGTGCCAGCAGCTATTTAGCGGGGGGATTCGATACGCAGTATTTT. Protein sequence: CASSYLAGGFDTQYF.

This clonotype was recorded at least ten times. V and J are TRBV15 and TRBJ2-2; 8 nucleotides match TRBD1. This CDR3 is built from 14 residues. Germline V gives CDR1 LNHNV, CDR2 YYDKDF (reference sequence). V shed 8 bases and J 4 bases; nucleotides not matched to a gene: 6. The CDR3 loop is CATSDRVSTGELFF. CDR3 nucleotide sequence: TGTGCCACCTCGGACAGGGTTAGCACCGGGGAGCTGTTTTTT.

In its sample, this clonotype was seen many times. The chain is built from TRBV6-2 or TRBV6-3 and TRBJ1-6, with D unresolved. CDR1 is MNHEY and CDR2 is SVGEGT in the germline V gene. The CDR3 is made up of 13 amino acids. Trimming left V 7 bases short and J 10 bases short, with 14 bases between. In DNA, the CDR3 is TGTGCCAGCAATAATTTAAAGAAATCACCCCTCCACTTT. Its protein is CASNNLKKSPLHF.

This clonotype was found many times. CDR3: CASSLTPGPRLGSSYNEQFF. CDR3 nucleotide sequence: TGTGCCAGCAGCTTAACTCCGGGACCCCGATTGGGGAGCTCCTACAATGAGCAGTTCTTC. The V gene is TRBV7-2, the J gene TRBJ2-1; D possibly matches TRBD1 or TRBD2 (5 bases each). This CDR3 has 20 residues. The germline V gene encodes CDR1 SGHTA and CDR2 FQGNSA. Between the trimmed V and J ends, which lost 2 bases and 0 bases, there was a span of 23 bases. The whole variable domain, filled in from reference TRBV7-2 and TRBJ2-1, reads GAGVSQSPSNKVTEKGKDVELRCDPISGHTALYWYRQSLGQGLEFLIYFQGNSAPDKSGLPSDRFSAERTGGSVSTLTIQRTQQEDSAVYLCASSLTPGPRLGSSYNEQFFGPGTRLTVL.

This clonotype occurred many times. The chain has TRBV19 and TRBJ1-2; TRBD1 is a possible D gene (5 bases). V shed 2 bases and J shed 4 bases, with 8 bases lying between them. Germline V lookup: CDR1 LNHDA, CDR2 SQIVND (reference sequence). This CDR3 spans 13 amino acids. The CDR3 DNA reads TGTGCCAGTAGTATACCAGGGAGCTATGGCTACACCTTC. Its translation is CASSIPGSYGYTF.

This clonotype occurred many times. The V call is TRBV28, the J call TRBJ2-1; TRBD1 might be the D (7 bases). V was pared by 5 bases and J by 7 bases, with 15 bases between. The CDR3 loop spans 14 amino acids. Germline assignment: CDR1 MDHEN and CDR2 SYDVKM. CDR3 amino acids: CASSPQTGRNEQFF. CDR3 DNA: TGTGCCAGCAGTCCCCAGACAGGGAGGAATGAGCAGTTCTTC.

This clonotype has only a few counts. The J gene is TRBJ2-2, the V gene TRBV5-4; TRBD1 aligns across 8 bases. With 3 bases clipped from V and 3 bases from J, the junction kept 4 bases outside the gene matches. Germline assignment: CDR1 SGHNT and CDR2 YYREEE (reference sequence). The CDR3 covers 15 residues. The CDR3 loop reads CASSYGTGYTGELFF. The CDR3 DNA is TGTGCCAGCAGCTATGGGACAGGCTACACCGGGGAGCTGTTTTTT.

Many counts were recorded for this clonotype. CDR3 sequence: CASSLWGAPNNSPLHF. CDR3 nucleotide sequence: TGTGCCAGCAGCTTATGGGGGGCGCCGAATAATTCACCCCTCCACTTT. This chain uses TRBV7-2 with TRBJ1-6; the D gene is possibly TRBD1 (6 bases). Germline V gene lookup returns CDR1 SGHTA and CDR2 FQGNSA. The V gene lost 2 bases and the J gene lost 5 bases, with 13 bases spanning the gap. This CDR3 comprises 16 residues.

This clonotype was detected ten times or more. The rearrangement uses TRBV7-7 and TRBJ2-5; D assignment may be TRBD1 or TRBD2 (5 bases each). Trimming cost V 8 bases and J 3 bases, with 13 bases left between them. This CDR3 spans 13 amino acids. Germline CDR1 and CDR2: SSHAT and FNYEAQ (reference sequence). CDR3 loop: CASSPGAKETQYF. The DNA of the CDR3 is TGTGCCAGCTCCCCCGGGGCGAAAGAGACCCAGTACTTC.

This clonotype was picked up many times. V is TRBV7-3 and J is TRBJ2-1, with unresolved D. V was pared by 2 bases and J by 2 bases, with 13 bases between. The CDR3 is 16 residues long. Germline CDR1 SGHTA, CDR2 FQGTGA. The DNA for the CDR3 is TGTGCCAGCAGCTTATACTCCCTCTCAGCCTACAATGAGCAGTTCTTC. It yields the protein CASSLYSLSAYNEQFF.

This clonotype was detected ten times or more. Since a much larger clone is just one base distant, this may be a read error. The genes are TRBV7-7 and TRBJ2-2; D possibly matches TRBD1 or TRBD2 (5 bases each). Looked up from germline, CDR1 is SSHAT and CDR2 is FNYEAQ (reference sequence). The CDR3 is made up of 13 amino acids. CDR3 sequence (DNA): TGTGCTAGCGCCCCGGGGCCCACCGGGGAGCTGTTTTTT. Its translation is CASAPGPTGELFF.

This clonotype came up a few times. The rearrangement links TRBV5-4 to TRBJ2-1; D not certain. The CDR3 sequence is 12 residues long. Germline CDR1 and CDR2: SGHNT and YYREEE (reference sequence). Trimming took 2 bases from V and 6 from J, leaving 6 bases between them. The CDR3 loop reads CASSFHANEQFF. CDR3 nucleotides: TGTGCCAGCAGCTTCCACGCCAATGAGCAGTTCTTC.

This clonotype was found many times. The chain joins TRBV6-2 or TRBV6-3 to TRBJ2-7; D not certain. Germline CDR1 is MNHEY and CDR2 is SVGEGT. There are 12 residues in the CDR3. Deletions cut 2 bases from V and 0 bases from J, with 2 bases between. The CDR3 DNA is TGTGCCAGCAGTTACCCCTCCTACGAGCAGTACTTC. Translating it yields CASSYPSYEQYF.

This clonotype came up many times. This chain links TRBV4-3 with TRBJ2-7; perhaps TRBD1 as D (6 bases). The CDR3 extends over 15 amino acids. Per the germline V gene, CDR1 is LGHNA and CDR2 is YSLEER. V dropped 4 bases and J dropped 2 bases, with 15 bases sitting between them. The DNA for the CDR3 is TGCGCCAGCAGCCGAGAACAGGGTTCGACCTACGAGCAGTACTTC. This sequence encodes CASSREQGSTYEQYF.

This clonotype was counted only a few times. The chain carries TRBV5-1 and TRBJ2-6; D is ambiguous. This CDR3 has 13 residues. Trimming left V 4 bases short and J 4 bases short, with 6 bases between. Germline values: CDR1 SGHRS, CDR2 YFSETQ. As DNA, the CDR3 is TGCGCCAGCAGCCCGGACGGGGCCAACGTCCTGACTTTC. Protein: CASSPDGANVLTF. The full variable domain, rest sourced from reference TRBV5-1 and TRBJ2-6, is KAGVTQTPRYLIKTRGQQVTLSCSPISGHRSVSWYQQTPGQGLQFLFEYFSETQRNKGNFPGRFSGRQFSNSRSEMNVSTLELGDSALYLCASSPDGANVLTFGAGSRLTVL.